In its sample, the clone carrying this TCR beta chain is medium-sized. Antigen unknown. Germline CDR1 SQVTM, CDR2 ANQGSEA. With V trimmed by 7 bases and J by 0 bases, 4 bases remained unmatched. The CDR3 runs to 14 residues. Only in-frame clones appear in the TCRdb table, and some are missing; sequencing was by immunoSEQ multiplex PCR. There are 75,000 or so clones in the sample; more than 85% occur only once, and around 30% lies in the top ten. This sample is part of a study of T cell responses to AZD1222 COVID-19 vaccine. Overall study results and limits: The donors showed a predominance of white British ancestry and of females, with possible underestimation of clonal diversity. The peak T cell response came first, and repertoires were sampled only after it. Two AZD1222 doses significantly raised spike-specific TCR breadth and depth over controls. As reported, nearly half of all spike-specific TCRs target variant regions that are unmutated.

V usage is TRBV29-1 and J usage is TRBJ2-1; TRBD2 matches 9 bases. The source was peripheral blood, collected 28 days after the second AZD1222 dose. This TCR came from an adult who received the AZD1222 COVID-19 vaccine. The CDR3 region has the DNA TGCAGCGCCCGTAGCGGGAGCTCCTACAATGAGCAGTTCTTC. This encodes CSARSGSSYNEQFF.